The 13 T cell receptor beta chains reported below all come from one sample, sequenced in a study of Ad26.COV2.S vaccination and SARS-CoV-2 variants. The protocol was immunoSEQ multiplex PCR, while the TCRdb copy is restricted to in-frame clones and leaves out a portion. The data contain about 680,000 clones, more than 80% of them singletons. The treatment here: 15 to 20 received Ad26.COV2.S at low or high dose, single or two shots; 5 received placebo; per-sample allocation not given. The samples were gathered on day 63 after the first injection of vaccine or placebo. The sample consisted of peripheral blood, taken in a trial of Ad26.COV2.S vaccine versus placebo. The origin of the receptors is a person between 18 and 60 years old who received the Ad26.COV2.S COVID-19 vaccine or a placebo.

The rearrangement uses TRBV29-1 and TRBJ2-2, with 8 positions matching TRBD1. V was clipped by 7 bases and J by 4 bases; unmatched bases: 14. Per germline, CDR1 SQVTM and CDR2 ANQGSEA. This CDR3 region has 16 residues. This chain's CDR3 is CSDPSRGLCLTGELFF. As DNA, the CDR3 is TGCAGCGACCCTTCCAGGGGGCTCTGTCTCACCGGGGAGCTGTTTTTT.

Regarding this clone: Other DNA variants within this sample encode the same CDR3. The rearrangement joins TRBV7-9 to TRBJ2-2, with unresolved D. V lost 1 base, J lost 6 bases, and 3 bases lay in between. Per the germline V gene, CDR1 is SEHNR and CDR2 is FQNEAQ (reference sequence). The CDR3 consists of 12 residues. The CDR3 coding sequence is TGTGCCAGCAGCTTAGAATCCGGGGAGCTGTTTTTT. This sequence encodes CASSLESGELFF.

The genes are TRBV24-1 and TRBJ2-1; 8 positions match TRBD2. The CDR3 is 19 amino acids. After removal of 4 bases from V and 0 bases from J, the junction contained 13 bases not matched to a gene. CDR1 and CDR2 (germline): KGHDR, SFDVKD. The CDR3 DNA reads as TGTGCCACCAGTGACCCCACCGCGCTGAGCGGGAGCTCCTACAATGAGCAGTTCTTC. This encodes CATSDPTALSGSSYNEQFF.

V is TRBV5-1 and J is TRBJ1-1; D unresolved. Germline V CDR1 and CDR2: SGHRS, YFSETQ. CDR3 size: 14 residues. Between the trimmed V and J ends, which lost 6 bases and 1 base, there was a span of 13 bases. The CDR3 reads CASTPSVENTEAFF. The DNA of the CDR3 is TGCGCCAGCACTCCTTCGGTAGAGAACACTGAAGCTTTCTTT.

The CDR3 loop is CAWIRPSSYNEQFF. The DNA for the CDR3 is TGTGCCTGGATTCGGCCGAGCTCCTACAATGAGCAGTTCTTC. The rearrangement links TRBV30 to TRBJ2-1; D remains unclear. Between the trimmed V and J ends, which lost 4 bases and 0 bases, there was a span of 10 bases. Germline loops: CDR1 GTSNPN, CDR2 SVGIG (reference sequence). The CDR3 is made up of 14 amino acids.

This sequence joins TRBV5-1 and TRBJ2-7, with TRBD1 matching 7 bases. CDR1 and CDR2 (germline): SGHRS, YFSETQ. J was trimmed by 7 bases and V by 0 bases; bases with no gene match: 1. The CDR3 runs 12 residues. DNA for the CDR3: TGCGCCAGCAGCTTGGGGGACAGAGAGCAGTACTTC. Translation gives CASSLGDREQYF.

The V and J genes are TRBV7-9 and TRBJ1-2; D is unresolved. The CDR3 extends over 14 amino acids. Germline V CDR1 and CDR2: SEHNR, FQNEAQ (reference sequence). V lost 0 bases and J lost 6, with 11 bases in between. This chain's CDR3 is CASSLALISHGYTF. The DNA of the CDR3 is TGTGCCAGCAGCTTAGCCCTCATCTCGCATGGCTACACCTTC.

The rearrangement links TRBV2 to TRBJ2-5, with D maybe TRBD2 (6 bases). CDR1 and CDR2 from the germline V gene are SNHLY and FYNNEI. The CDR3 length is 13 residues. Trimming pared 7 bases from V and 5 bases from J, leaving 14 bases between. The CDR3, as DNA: TGTGCCAGCAACCAATGGGAGGCGGAGACCCAGTACTTC. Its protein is CASNQWEAETQYF.

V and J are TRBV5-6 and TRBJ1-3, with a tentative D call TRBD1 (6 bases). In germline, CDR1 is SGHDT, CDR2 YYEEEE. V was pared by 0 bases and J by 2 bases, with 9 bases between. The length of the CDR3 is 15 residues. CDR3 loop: CASSLVSGAGNTIYF. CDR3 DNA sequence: TGTGCCAGCAGCTTGGTGTCAGGGGCTGGAAACACCATATATTTT. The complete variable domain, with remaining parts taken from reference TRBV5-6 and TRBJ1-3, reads DAGVTQSPTHLIKTRGQQVTLRCSPKSGHDTVSWYQQALGQGPQFIFQYYEEEERQRGNFPDRFSGHQFPNYSSELNVNALLLGDSALYLCASSLVSGAGNTIYFGEGSWLTVV.

Here the CDR3 DNA reads TGTGCCAGCAGCGCGGGACTTTTATACGAGCAGTACTTC. This encodes CASSAGLLYEQYF. The rearrangement links TRBV11-3 to TRBJ2-7, with D perhaps matching TRBD2 (6 bases). V lost 5 bases, J lost 4 bases, and 12 bases lay in between. Germline CDR1 is SGHNT and CDR2 is YENEEA. The CDR3 loop spans 13 amino acids. Together with reference TRBV11-3 and TRBJ2-7, the CDR3 gives the full variable domain: EAGVVQSPRYKIIEKKQPVAFWCNPISGHNTLYWYLQNLGQGPELLIRYENEEAVDDSQLPKDRFSAERLKGVDSTLKIQPAELGDSAVYLCASSAGLLYEQYFGPGTRLTVT.

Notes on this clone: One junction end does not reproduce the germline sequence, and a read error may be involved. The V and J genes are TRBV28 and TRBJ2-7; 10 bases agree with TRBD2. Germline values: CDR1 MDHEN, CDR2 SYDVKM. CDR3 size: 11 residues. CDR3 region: CASGRLAGPSF. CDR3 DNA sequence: TGTGCCAGCGGGAGACTAGCGGGTCCCTCCTTC.

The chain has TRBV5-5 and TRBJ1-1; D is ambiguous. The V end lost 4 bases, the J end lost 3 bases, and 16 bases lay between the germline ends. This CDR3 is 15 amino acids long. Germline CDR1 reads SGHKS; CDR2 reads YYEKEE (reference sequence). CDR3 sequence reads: CASSHTAPRDTEAFF. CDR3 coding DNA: TGTGCCAGCAGCCACACCGCCCCAAGGGACACTGAAGCTTTCTTT. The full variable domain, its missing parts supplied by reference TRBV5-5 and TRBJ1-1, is DAGVTQSPTHLIKTRGQQVTLRCSPISGHKSVSWYQQVLGQGPQFIFQYYEKEERGRGNFPDRFSARQFPNYSSELNVNALLLGDSALYLCASSHTAPRDTEAFFGQGTRLTVV.

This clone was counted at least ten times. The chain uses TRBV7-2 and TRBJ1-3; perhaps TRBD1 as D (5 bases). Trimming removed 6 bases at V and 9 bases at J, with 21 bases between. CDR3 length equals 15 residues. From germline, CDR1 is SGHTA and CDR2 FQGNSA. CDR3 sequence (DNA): TGTGCCAGCAGTATTCCCGCGGGGCAACAAGGCACCATATATTTT. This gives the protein CASSIPAGQQGTIYF.